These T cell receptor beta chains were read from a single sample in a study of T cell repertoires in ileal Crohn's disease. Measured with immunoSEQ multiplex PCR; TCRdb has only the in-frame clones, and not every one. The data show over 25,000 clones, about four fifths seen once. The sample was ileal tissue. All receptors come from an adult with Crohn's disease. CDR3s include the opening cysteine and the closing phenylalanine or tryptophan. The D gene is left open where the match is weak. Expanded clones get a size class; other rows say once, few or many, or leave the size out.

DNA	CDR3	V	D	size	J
TGTGCCAGCAGCTTATTACAGGGAGCTAACTATGGCTACACCTTC	CASSLLQGANYGYTF	TRBV7-6	.	.	TRBJ1-2
TGCGCCAGCAGCTACTCCGGGACAGGGGAATACGAGCAGTACTTC	CASSYSGTGEYEQYF	TRBV4-3	TRBD1	once	TRBJ2-7
TGTGCCAGCAGTGAGAACAGGGTCACTGAAGCTTTCTTT	CASSENRVTEAFF	TRBV2	.	.	TRBJ1-1
TGTGCCAGCACCACCCAGACTAGCGGGGGGGGTGGGGCTGAGCAGTTCTTC	CASTTQTSGGGGAEQFF	TRBV2	TRBD2	.	TRBJ2-1
TGTGCCAGCCTAGGCCCGGCGTGGAACACCGGGGAGCTGTTTTTT	CASLGPAWNTGELFF	TRBV6-1	.	.	TRBJ2-2
TGTGCCAGCAGCTTGGGGGGCCTGAACACCGGGGAGCTGTTTTTT	CASSLGGLNTGELFF	TRBV5-6	.	.	TRBJ2-2
TGTGCCAGCAGTGACTCTCCCACGGGATACACTGAAGCTTTCTTT	CASSDSPTGYTEAFF	TRBV25-1	.	few	TRBJ1-1
TGTGCCTGGAGTTCCACAGGGGGCGGATTCGAGCAGTACTTC	CAWSSTGGGFEQYF	TRBV30	TRBD1	.	TRBJ2-7
TGTGCCAGCAGCCGGGACAGCGATACCTACGAGCAGTACTTC	CASSRDSDTYEQYF	TRBV5-5	TRBD1	.	TRBJ2-7
TGTGCCAGCAGCCTCCCCGGTGGGGCGGGGGGGACCTCCTACAATGAGCAGTTCTTC	CASSLPGGAGGTSYNEQFF	TRBV5-6	TRBD2	once	TRBJ2-1
TGCGCCAGCCGAATCGGGGGGGTCACAGATACGCAGTATTTT	CASRIGGVTDTQYF	TRBV5-1	TRBD2	.	TRBJ2-3
TGTGCCAGCAGCAGGGCTGCCGGGACAGGGGAATCTCAGCAGTACTTC	CASSRAAGTGESQQYF	TRBV5-4	TRBD1	.	TRBJ2-7
TGTGCCAGTTCTCCGGGGTTTCAGCCCCAGCATTTT	CASSPGFQPQHF	TRBV19	.	.	TRBJ1-5
TGTGCCAGCAGTGACGGGGACAGGGGATCAGATACGCAGTATTTT	CASSDGDRGSDTQYF	TRBV6-4	TRBD1	.	TRBJ2-3
TGTGCCAGCAGTAAATCAGGGGGCCCCAAGTGGGACACCTTC	CASSKSGGPKWDTF	TRBV6-5	TRBD1	once	TRBJ1-2
TGTGCCAGCAGCTTACCCGGACAGTTCGCGTTTAACACTGAAGCTTTCTTT	CASSLPGQFAFNTEAFF	TRBV7-9	.	.	TRBJ1-1